This T cell receptor beta chain was identified in a study of metastatic and nonmetastatic thyroid tumors. About the study: Repertoire data that came from the blood and tumor or nodule tissue of malignant and benign thyroid patients were compared.

Study processing details: The distant-metastasis classifier for papillary thyroid cancer was built from CDR3 differences across clinicopathological groups. Using MiXCR, TCRdb re-called clones from the PCR reads. The V and J calls, along with clone size, are taken from TCRdb and not from the paper's own processing. The sample gives about 30,000 clones, 20% to 30% of which show up once; 2.4% is in the top ten. Ahead of thyroid surgery, no patient had received treatment of any kind. Study observations and caveats: Patients with malignant thyroid tumors reportedly had significantly higher TCR beta diversity than those with benign nodules, in blood and tumor.

The sample holds many counts of this clone. Its specificity is not known. V shed 6 bases, J shed 3 bases, and the junction held 9 bases outside the gene matches. The CDR3 spans 17 residues. Germline CDR1 is MGHRA and CDR2 is YSYEKL. This TCR was recovered from a female donor with papillary thyroid cancer or a benign thyroid nodule (not recorded which). Some clones in this sample may be carry-over from other donors' samples. Material for sequencing was blood. This rearrangement joins TRBV4-1 to TRBJ2-3; 13 nucleotides align to TRBD2. CDR3 amino acids: CASRARLAGGLTDTQYF. CDR3 nucleotide sequence: TGCGCCAGCAGGGCACGACTAGCGGGAGGATTGACAGATACGCAGTATTTT.